This T cell receptor (beta chain) was observed in a study of post-analysis software for immune sequencing data. Presence of unique molecular identifiers characterized the TCR beta cDNA libraries. In TCRdb, the PCR reads were re-called with MiXCR into one record per CDR3 protein. The sample lists 450,000 or so distinct CDR3 sequences; less than 45% were seen once. This clonotype was seen a few times. Its antigen is still unknown. CDR1 and CDR2 (germline): SGHKS, YYEKEE (reference sequence). V was shortened by 0 bases and J by 2 bases, with 6 bases between the two germline ends. The CDR3 loop spans 14 amino acids. Points from the study as a whole: Patients carried roughly 5 TRBV segments more frequently than controls did, and TRBV5-6, TRBV5-1 and TRBV20-1 were among them.

The sample consisted of blood. The receptor comes from a girl aged 10-17 years with multiple sclerosis. This chain joins TRBV5-5 and TRBJ2-1; D unclear. CDR3 loop: CASSLDSPYNEQFF. CDR3 sequence (DNA): TGTGCCAGCAGCTTGGATAGCCCCTACAATGAGCAGTTCTTC.